This TCR beta chain was captured in a study of T cells in Graves' hyperthyroidism and ophthalmopathy. The sample holds many counts of this clonotype. Amplified TCR beta CDR3 regions came from RNA transcripts. The TCR CDR3 was amplified in a first-round RT-PCR using the HTBI primer set. TCRdb reprocessed the multiplex PCR reads via MiXCR and lists one record per CDR3 protein. The table has 600,000 to 850,000 distinct CDR3 sequences, roughly 20% seen once; the top ten hold about a sixth. Not enrolled were patients with uncontrolled infection, other autoimmune disease, pregnancy or lactation. The CDR3 is 15 residues long. Unmatched junction bases numbered 4, after V lost 3 bases and J lost 1 base.

This TCR derives from a woman aged 45-59 years with Graves' hyperthyroidism that later progressed to Graves' ophthalmopathy. Sequenced sample: blood. This chain joins TRBV12-3 or TRBV12-4 and TRBJ2-3, with 7 nucleotides matching TRBD1. CDR3 residues: CASSFNQGGTDTQYF. The CDR3 DNA reads TGTGCCAGCAGTTTTAATCAGGGGGGCACAGATACGCAGTATTTT.